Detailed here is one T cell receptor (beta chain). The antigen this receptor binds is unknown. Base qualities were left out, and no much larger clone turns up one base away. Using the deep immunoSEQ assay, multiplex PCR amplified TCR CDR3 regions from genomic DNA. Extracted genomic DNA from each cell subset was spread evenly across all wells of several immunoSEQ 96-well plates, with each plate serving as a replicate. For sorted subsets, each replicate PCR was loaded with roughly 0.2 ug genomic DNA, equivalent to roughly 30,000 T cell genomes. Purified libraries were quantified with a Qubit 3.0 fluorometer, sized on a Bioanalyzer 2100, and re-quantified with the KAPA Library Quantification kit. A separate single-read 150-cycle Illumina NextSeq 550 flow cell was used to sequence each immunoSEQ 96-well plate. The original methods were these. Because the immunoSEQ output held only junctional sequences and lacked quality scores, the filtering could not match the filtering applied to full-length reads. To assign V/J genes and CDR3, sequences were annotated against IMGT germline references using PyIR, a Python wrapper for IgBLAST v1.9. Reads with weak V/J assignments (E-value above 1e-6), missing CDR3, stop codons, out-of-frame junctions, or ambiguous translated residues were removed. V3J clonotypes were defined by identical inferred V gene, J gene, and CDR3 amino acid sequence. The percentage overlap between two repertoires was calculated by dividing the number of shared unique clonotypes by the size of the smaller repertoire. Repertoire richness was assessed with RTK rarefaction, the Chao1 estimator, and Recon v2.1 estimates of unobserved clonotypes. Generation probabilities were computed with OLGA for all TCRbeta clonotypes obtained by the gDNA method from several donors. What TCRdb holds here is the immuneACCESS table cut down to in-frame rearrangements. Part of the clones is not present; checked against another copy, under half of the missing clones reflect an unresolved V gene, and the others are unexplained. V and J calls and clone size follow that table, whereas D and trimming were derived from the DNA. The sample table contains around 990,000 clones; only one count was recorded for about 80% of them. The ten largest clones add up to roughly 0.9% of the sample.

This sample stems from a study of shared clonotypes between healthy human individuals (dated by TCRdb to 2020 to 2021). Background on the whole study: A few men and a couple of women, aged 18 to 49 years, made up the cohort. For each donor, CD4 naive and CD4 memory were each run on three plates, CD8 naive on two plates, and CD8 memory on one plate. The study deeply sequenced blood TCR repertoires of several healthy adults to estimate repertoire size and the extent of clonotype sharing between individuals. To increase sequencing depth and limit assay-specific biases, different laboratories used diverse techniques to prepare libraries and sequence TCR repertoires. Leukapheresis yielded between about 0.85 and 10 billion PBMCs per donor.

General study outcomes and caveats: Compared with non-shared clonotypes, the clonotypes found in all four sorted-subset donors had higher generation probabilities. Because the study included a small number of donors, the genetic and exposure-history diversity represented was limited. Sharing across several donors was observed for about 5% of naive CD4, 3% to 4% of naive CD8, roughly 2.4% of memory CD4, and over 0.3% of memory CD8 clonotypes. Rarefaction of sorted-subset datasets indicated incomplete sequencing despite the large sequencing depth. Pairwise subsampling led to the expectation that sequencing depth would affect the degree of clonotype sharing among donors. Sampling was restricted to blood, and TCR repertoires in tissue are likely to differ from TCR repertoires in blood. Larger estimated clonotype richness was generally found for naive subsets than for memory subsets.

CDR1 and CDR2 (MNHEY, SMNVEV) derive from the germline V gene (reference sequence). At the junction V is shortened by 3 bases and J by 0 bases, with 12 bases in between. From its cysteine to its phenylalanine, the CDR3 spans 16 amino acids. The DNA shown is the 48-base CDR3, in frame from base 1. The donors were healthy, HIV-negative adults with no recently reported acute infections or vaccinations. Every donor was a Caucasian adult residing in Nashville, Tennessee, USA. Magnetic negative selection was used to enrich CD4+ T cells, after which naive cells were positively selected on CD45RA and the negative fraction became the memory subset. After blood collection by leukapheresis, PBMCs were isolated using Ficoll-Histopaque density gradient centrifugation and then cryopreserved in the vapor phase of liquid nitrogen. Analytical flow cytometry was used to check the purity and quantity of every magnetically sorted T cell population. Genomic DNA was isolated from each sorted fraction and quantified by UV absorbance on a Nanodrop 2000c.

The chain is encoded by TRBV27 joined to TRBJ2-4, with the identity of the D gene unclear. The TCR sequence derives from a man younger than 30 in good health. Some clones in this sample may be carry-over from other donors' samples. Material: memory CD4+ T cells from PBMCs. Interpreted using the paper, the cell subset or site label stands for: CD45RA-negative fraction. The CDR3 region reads CASSLSFAVAKNIQYF. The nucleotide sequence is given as TGTGCCAGCAGTTTGTCTTTTGCCGTAGCCAAAAACATTCAGTACTTC.